The source of this T cell receptor (beta chain) is a study of T cells after yellow fever vaccination. This clonotype was detected ten times or more. What it recognizes is unknown. Study-wide points: Repertoires obtained by FACS sorting could include abundant clonotypes that entered as contaminants from the bulk population.

From the 5' RACE reads, TCRdb called clonotypes with MiXCR, one entry per CDR3 protein. Of under 150,000 distinct CDR3 sequences in the sample, about 7.7% were seen once. Trimming took off 2 bases at V and 2 bases at J, with 10 bases between the two ends. The CDR3 has 15 amino acids. Germline lookup yields CDR1 SGDLS and CDR2 YYNGEE. The source material was CD4+ T cells sorted from PBMCs, sampled 5 days after the yellow fever booster vaccination. The TCR was taken from a man between 25 and 39 years old who received the YFV17D yellow fever vaccine. V is TRBV9 and J is TRBJ2-2; D not certain. This CDR3 reads CASSVLDANTGELFF. DNA of the CDR3: TGTGCCAGCAGCGTGCTAGACGCAAACACCGGGGAGCTGTTTTTT.